This TCR beta chain was recorded in a study of regulatory T cells in long-lasting Graves disease. Findings and caveats of the study: Newly diagnosed patients shared 950 to 1,000 public clonotypes; persistent patients shared under 3,000. Possibly, too few samples lowered accuracy. Those with persistent Graves' had less TCR diversity than newly diagnosed patients.

Sequencing libraries for TCR beta were prepared with iRepertoire HTBI primers and Arm-PCR of CDR3 regions. One entry per CDR3 protein results from TCRdb running MiXCR on the multiplex PCR reads. The sample includes a few hundred thousand distinct CDR3 sequences, around 22% of them seen just once. Germline V gene data show CDR1 as LNHDA and CDR2 as SQIVND (reference sequence). CDR3 size: 16 residues. V was trimmed by 7 bases and J by 1 base, leaving 17 bases between them. Time point of the sample: persistent/refractory GD, antithyroid drugs over 5 years with positive TRAb. Preparation of the TCR library used RNA extracted from PBMCs. In its sample, this clonotype was seen a few times. Its antigen is as yet unknown.

Here the sequenced sample was peripheral blood mononuclear cells (PBMCs), taken when the disease was refractory, from a patient treated with antithyroid drugs. This TCR was sampled from a female donor with Graves disease. The chain links TRBV19 to TRBJ1-3; D is perhaps TRBD1 (6 bases). This chain's CDR3 is CASTQDRSGSGNTIYF. The CDR3 DNA follows: TGTGCCAGTACTCAAGACAGGTCAGGTTCTGGAAACACCATATATTTT.